Presented here are 10 T cell receptor beta chains from one specimen sequenced in a study of blood T cell repertoires in COVID-19. Clones were read by immunoSEQ multiplex PCR, and TCRdb kept only the in-frame ones, dropping some. The table includes 100,000 to 150,000 clones, about 81% detected once. What was sequenced was peripheral blood. The receptors were gathered from a man aged 30 to 45 with COVID-19, enrolled during active disease.

V and J are TRBV27 and TRBJ1-6; 7 bases agree with TRBD1. CDR3 length: 15 residues. The germline CDR1 and CDR2 sequences are MNHEY and SMNVEV (reference sequence). J lost 8 bases, V lost 10 bases, and 14 bases had no gene match. CDR3 nucleotides: TGTGCCACCCGCAGAGGGGGCGGGGGGGATTCACCCCTCCACTTT. Its translation is CATRRGGGGDSPLHF.

The gene calls are TRBV21-1 and TRBJ2-7; whether TRBD2, the table's D call, matches the DNA was not checked. TRBV21-1 is a recognized pseudogene. CDR3 size: 19 residues. CDR3 amino acids: CASSPRLAGGPRKIYEQYF. CDR3 coding DNA: TGTGCCAGCAGCCCCCGACTAGCGGGGGGGCCTAGGAAGATCTACGAGCAGTACTTC.

This chain joins TRBV30 and TRBJ2-7; D perhaps matches TRBD2 (5 bases). CDR1 and CDR2 (germline): GTSNPN, SVGIG (reference sequence). The CDR3 length is 15 residues. V was pared by 2 bases and J by 4 bases, with 18 bases between. The CDR3, as DNA: TGTGCCTGGAGTCTTCCTCGCCGGGGATTTTACGAGCAGTACTTC. The encoded protein is CAWSLPRRGFYEQYF. Drawing the rest from reference TRBV30 and TRBJ2-7, the complete variable domain is SQTIHQWPATLVQPVGSPLSLECTVEGTSNPNLYWYRQAAGRGLQLLFYSVGIGQISSEVPQNLSASRPQDRQFILSSKKLLLSDSGFYLCAWSLPRRGFYEQYFGPGTRLTVT.

The chain combines TRBV6-5 with TRBJ2-6; the D is unclear. There are 15 residues in the CDR3. Germline CDR1 is MNHEY and CDR2 is SVGAGI. V was trimmed by 4 bases and J by 4 bases, leaving 11 bases between them. The CDR3 DNA follows: TGTGCCAGCAGTTCCGTGGCAGTGGGGGCCAACGTCCTGACTTTC. Amino acid sequence: CASSSVAVGANVLTF.

The chain couples TRBV4-1 to TRBJ2-3; perhaps TRBD2 as D (6 bases). The CDR3 spans 15 residues. Germline V lookup: CDR1 MGHRA, CDR2 YSYEKL. The V and J ends lost 4 bases and 0 bases respectively, with 11 bases between them. CDR3 DNA: TGCGCCAGCAGCCCCAGACTAGTTAGCACAGATACGCAGTATTTT. This encodes CASSPRLVSTDTQYF.

A note on this clone: The same CDR3 arises from other DNA sequences in this sample as well. V is TRBV7-9 and J is TRBJ2-7; 13 nucleotides agree with TRBD2. The V gene's germline CDR1 is SEHNR and CDR2 FQNEAQ (reference sequence). The junction had 6 bases not matched to a gene; V was cut back by 5 bases and J by 5 bases. The CDR3 has 15 amino acids. DNA for the CDR3: TGTGCCAGCAGCCCATGGACTAGCGGGAGTGACGAGCAGTACTTC. Protein product: CASSPWTSGSDEQYF.

This clone was counted a single time. The chain couples TRBV14 to TRBJ1-2; D may be TRBD1 (5 bases). This CDR3 is 12 amino acids long. V shed 5 bases and J shed 7 bases, with 11 bases lying between them. Germline CDR1 reads SGHDN; CDR2 reads FVKESK. The CDR3 spells CASSLGGAGYTF. The CDR3 DNA sequence: TGTGCCAGCAGCTTAGGAGGGGCTGGCTACACCTTC.

V usage is TRBV7-2 and J usage is TRBJ1-1; D might be TRBD1 (5 bases). Germline values: CDR1 SGHTA, CDR2 FQGNSA. Trimming pared 1 base from V and 8 bases from J, leaving 14 bases between. The CDR3 runs 14 residues. In nucleotides, the CDR3 is TGTGCCAGCAGCTTAGGTGGGGTTCGGACAGAAGCTTTCTTT. It yields the protein CASSLGGVRTEAFF.

The rearrangement joins TRBV4-1 to TRBJ1-1; 11 bases match TRBD1. V shed 4 bases, J shed 3 bases, and the junction held 4 bases outside the gene matches. The CDR3 runs 15 residues. Germline-derived CDR1 and CDR2 are MGHRA and YSYEKL. CDR3 sequence: CASSPGQGADTEAFF. In nucleotides, the CDR3 is TGCGCCAGCAGCCCCGGACAGGGGGCAGACACTGAAGCTTTCTTT.

V usage is TRBV5-6 and J usage is TRBJ2-7; 9 bases match TRBD2. The J segment lost 1 base and the V segment lost 4 bases, leaving 6 bases of the junction unmatched. Germline CDR1 SGHDT, CDR2 YYEEEE. The CDR3 covers 15 residues. The CDR3 protein is CASSPWTSASYEQYF. CDR3 nucleotides: TGTGCCAGCAGCCCTTGGACTAGCGCTTCCTACGAGCAGTACTTC.